The T cell receptor (beta chain) under discussion was sequenced for a study of cytomegalovirus exposure and HLA in healthy donors. Primers for the PCR totalled 60 Vbeta and 13 Jbeta. The table came from immunoSEQ multiplex PCR; TCRdb's copy has only in-frame clones and leaves some out. Of 65,000 to 100,000 clones listed, more than 70% are singletons. CDR3 length equals 15 residues. Germline loops: CDR1 SGDLS, CDR2 YYNGEE. J lost 0 bases, V lost 0 bases, and 3 bases had no gene match. This clone was recorded a few times. Its antigen is not identified. Other DNA sequences from this sample encode an identical CDR3 as well. Study results and caveats: It was reported in a later analysis that an Asian-associated ancestry cluster showed fewer N-insertions than the roughly 660-donor mean. Sequencing likely produced, as an artifact, a cluster of highly shared sequence variants.

Each of the donors was a healthy bone marrow donor. V gene TRBV9 combines with J gene TRBJ2-7; 7 bases align to TRBD1. The TCR sequence derives from a man aged 35-49 years in good health and CMV-seronegative. Sequencing input: PBMCs. The CDR3 protein is CASSVEGQASYEQYF. The CDR3 nucleotides read TGTGCCAGCAGCGTAGAAGGACAGGCCTCCTACGAGCAGTACTTC.